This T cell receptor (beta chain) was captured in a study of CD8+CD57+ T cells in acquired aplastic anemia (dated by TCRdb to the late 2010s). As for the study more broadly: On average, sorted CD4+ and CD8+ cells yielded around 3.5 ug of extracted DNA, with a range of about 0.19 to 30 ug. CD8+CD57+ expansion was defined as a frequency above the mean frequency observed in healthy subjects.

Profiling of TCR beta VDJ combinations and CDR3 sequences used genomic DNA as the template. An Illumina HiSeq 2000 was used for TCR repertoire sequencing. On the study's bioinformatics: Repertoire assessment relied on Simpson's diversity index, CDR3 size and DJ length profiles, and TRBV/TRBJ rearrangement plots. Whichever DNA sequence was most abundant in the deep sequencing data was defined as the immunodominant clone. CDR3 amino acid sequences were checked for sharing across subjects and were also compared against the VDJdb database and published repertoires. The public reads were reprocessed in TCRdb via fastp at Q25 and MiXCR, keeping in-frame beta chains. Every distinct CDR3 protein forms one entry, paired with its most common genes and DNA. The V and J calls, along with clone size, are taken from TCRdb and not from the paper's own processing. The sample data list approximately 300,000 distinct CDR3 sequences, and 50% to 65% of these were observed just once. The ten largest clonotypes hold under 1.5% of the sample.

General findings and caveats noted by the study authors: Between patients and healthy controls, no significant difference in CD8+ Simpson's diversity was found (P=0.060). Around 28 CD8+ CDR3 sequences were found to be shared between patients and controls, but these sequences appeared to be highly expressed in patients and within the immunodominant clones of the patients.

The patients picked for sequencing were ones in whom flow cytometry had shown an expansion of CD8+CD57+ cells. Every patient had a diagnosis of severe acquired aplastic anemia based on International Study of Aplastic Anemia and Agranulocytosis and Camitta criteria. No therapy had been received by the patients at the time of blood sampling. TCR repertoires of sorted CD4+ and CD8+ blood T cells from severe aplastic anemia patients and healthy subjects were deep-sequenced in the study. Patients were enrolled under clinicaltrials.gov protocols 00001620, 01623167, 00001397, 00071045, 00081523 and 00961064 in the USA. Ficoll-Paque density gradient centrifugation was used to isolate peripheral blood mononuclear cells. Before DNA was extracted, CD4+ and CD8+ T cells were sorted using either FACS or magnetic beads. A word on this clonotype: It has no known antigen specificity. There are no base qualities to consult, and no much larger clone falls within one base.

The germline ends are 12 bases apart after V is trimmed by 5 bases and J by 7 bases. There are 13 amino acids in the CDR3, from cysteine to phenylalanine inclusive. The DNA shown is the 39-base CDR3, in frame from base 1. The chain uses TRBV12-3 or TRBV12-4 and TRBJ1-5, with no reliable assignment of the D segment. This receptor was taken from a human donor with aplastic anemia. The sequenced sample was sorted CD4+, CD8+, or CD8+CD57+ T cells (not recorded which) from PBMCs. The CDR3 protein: CASSMSGYQPQHF. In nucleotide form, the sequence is TGTGCCAGCAGTATGTCTGGGTACCAGCCCCAGCATTTT.